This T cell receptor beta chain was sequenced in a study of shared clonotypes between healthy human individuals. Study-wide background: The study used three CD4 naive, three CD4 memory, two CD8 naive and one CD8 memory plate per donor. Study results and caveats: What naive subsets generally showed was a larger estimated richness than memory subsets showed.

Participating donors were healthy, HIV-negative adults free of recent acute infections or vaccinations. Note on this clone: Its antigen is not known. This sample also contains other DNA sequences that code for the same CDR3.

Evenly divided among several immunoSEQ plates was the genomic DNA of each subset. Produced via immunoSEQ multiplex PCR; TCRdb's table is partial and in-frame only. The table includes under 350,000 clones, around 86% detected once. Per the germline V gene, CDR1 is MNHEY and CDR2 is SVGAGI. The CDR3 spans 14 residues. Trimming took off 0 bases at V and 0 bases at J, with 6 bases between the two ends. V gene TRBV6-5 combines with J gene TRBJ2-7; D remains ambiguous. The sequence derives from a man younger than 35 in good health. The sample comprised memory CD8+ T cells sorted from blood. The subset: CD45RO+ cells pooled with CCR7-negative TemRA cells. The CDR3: CASSYSASSYEQYF. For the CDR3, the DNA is TGTGCCAGCAGTTACTCGGCGTCCTCCTACGAGCAGTACTTC.